This passage covers 4 T cell receptor beta chains from one sample sequenced in a study of blood T cell repertoires in COVID-19. The assay was immunoSEQ multiplex PCR, and TCRdb's table has in-frame clones only and misses some. The data hold 270,000 or so clones, with 75% to 90% observed a single time. The sequenced sample was peripheral blood. These receptor sequences come from a man aged 40-49 years with acute or convalescent COVID-19.

This rearrangement joins TRBV18 to TRBJ2-1; 9 bases are shared with TRBD1. V lost 6 bases and J lost 3; bases outside the gene matches: 6. The CDR3 runs 15 residues. Germline V CDR1 and CDR2: KGHSH, LQKENI. The CDR3 here is CASSDRGNDYNEQFF. For the CDR3, the DNA is TGTGCCAGCTCGGACAGGGGAAATGACTACAATGAGCAGTTCTTC.

V is TRBV4-2 and J is TRBJ2-7; D might be TRBD2 (5 bases). Per the germline V gene, CDR1 is LGHNA and CDR2 is YNFKEQ. The CDR3 consists of 16 residues. V shed 0 bases and J shed 3 bases, with 15 bases lying between them. CDR3 coding DNA: TGTGCCAGCAGCCAAGACCAGAGGGTGACTAACTACGAGCAGTACTTC. Its protein is CASSQDQRVTNYEQYF.

This clone occurred a few times. The chain joins TRBV6-1 to TRBJ2-7, with D hard to call. Germline assignment: CDR1 MNHNS and CDR2 SASEGT. Trimming removed 2 bases at V and 6 bases at J, with 11 bases between. CDR3 length: 13 residues. The CDR3 sequence: CASSEWASSEQYF. CDR3 DNA sequence: TGTGCCAGCAGTGAATGGGCCAGTAGCGAGCAGTACTTC.

CDR3 region: CASSLGSQGNYGYTF. The DNA for the CDR3 is TGCGCCAGCAGCTTGGGCTCACAGGGGAACTATGGCTACACCTTC. This sequence joins TRBV5-1 and TRBJ1-2, with 7 bases aligning to TRBD1. This CDR3 has 15 amino acids. CDR1 is SGHRS and CDR2 is YFSETQ in the germline V gene. V was pared by 0 bases and J by 2 bases, with 4 bases of the junction left unmatched. Drawing the rest from reference TRBV5-1 and TRBJ1-2, the complete variable domain is KAGVTQTPRYLIKTRGQQVTLSCSPISGHRSVSWYQQTPGQGLQFLFEYFSETQRNKGNFPGRFSGRQFSNSRSEMNVSTLELGDSALYLCASSLGSQGNYGYTFGSGTRLTVV.